This entry lists 18 T cell receptor beta chains sequenced from one sample in a study of response to subunit inactivated influenza vaccine. TCRdb recomputed calls from the RT-PCR reads with MiXCR, one row per CDR3 protein. The sample contains roughly 700,000 distinct CDR3 sequences, around 16% of which appear only once. Sequencing was performed on PBMCs from blood, taken roughly 13 days after vaccination. The source is a man aged 50 to 60 who received an inactivated influenza vaccine.

The rearrangement joins TRBV7-2 to TRBJ2-3; 15 bases map to TRBD2. J lost 6 bases, V lost 2 bases, and 6 bases had no gene match. The CDR3 totals 17 residues. Looked up from germline, CDR1 is SGHTA and CDR2 is FQGNSA. CDR3 bases: TGTGCCAGCAGCTTATCCGGACTAGCGGGAGGGCTGGATACGCAGTATTTT. Encoded protein: CASSLSGLAGGLDTQYF. The full variable domain, in which reference TRBV7-2 and TRBJ2-3 provide the parts outside the CDR3, is GAGVSQSPSNKVTEKGKDVELRCDPISGHTALYWYRQSLGQGLEFLIYFQGNSAPDKSGLPSDRFSAERTGGSVSTLTIQRTQQEDSAVYLCASSLSGLAGGLDTQYFGPGTRLTVL.

The chain is built from TRBV18 and TRBJ2-3; no clear D. This CDR3 has 15 amino acids. Germline V gene data show CDR1 as KGHSH and CDR2 as LQKENI. With 1 base removed from V and 4 bases from J, the gap between germline ends came to 12 bases. CDR3 coding DNA: TGTGCCAGCTCACCACGCCAGGCGGTCCCAGATACGCAGTATTTT. Translated, it gives CASSPRQAVPDTQYF. Full variable domain (remainder filled in from reference TRBV18 and TRBJ2-3): NAGVMQNPRHLVRRRGQEARLRCSPMKGHSHVYWYRQLPEEGLKFMVYLQKENIIDESGMPKERFSAEFPKEGPSILRIQQVVRGDSAAYFCASSPRQAVPDTQYFGPGTRLTVL.

This clonotype was seen a handful of times. The V and J genes are TRBV7-2 and TRBJ2-7; a possible D gene is TRBD2 (6 bases). Trimming cost V 6 bases and J 4 bases, with 19 bases left between them. The CDR3 totals 15 residues. Germline CDR1 reads SGHTA; CDR2 reads FQGNSA. CDR3 DNA sequence: TGTGCCAGCAGTATACCAGGAGGGTCCCTTTACGAGCAGTACTTC. Protein: CASSIPGGSLYEQYF.

This clonotype was picked up many times. The chain couples TRBV7-2 to TRBJ2-1; 12 positions match TRBD2. Unmatched junction bases numbered 7, after V lost 3 bases and J lost 7 bases. Looked up from germline, CDR1 is SGHTA and CDR2 is FQGNSA. CDR3 length: 16 residues. The CDR3 nucleotides are TGTGCCAGCAGCTTTACTAGCGGGGGGAGGGTGAATGAGCAGTTCTTC. It yields the protein CASSFTSGGRVNEQFF.

This clonotype was counted a few times. The V call is TRBV12-3 or TRBV12-4, the J call TRBJ2-7; D is possibly TRBD1 (8 bases). The V end was cut by 6 bases, the J end by 3 bases, with 15 bases between. The CDR3 has 14 amino acids. CDR3 sequence: CASRQGGSYYEQYF. CDR3 nucleotide sequence: TGTGCCAGCAGACAGGGGGGGAGTTACTACGAGCAGTACTTC.

This clonotype was detected a few times. The chain has TRBV30 and TRBJ1-1; D not resolved. The CDR3 totals 13 residues. Germline values: CDR1 GTSNPN, CDR2 SVGIG (reference sequence). The V end was cut by 3 bases, the J end by 1 base, with 9 bases between. CDR3 loop: CAWSLLENTEAFF. CDR3 in DNA: TGTGCCTGGAGCCTCCTCGAGAACACTGAAGCTTTCTTT.

This clonotype was counted a few times. V usage is TRBV4-2 and J usage is TRBJ2-7; unclear D gene. CDR1 is LGHNA and CDR2 is YNFKEQ in the germline V gene. CDR3 length: 14 amino acids. The V end was cut by 1 base, the J end by 2 bases, with 9 bases between. DNA of the CDR3: TGTGCCAGCAGCCAAGGTTTCTCCGCCTACGAGCAGTACTTC. Encoded protein: CASSQGFSAYEQYF.

The chain carries TRBV20-1 and TRBJ2-5; 12 positions agree with TRBD2. V was pared by 5 bases and J by 5 bases, with 15 bases of the junction left unmatched. This CDR3 is 17 amino acids long. Germline lookup yields CDR1 DFQATT and CDR2 SNEGSKA (reference sequence). As DNA, the CDR3 is TGCAGTGCTCCACTAGCGGGAGGAAGTAGTTTTTCGGAGACCCAGTACTTC. Protein: CSAPLAGGSSFSETQYF.

This clonotype appeared a few times. This rearrangement joins TRBV7-2 to TRBJ1-3; 7 bases are shared with TRBD1. This CDR3 has 15 residues. Germline CDR1 SGHTA, CDR2 FQGNSA. V lost 2 bases and J lost 3; bases outside the gene matches: 4. The CDR3 protein is CASSLMPGGGNTIYF. CDR3 nucleotide sequence: TGTGCCAGCAGCTTAATGCCAGGGGGTGGAAACACCATATATTTT.

The chain is built from TRBV7-9 and TRBJ1-2; possibly TRBD1 for D (6 bases). Germline-derived CDR1 and CDR2 are SEHNR and FQNEAQ (reference sequence). The ends were cut back, 5 bases at V and 6 bases at J, with 13 bases in the middle. The CDR3 is made up of 13 amino acids. CDR3 nucleotide sequence: TGTGCCAGCAGCCCCTTTGGGGGCGATGGCTACACCTTC. Its translation: CASSPFGGDGYTF.

This clonotype occurred a few times. The genes are TRBV5-1 and TRBJ2-5; D unresolved. This CDR3 contains 15 residues. V was cut by 4 bases and J by 1 base, with 14 bases left in between. Germline values: CDR1 SGHRS, CDR2 YFSETQ. The CDR3: CASSPNAAVQETQYF. In nucleotides, the CDR3 is TGCGCCAGCAGCCCGAATGCGGCGGTCCAAGAGACCCAGTACTTC. Complete variable domain (other parts from reference TRBV5-1 and TRBJ2-5): KAGVTQTPRYLIKTRGQQVTLSCSPISGHRSVSWYQQTPGQGLQFLFEYFSETQRNKGNFPGRFSGRQFSNSRSEMNVSTLELGDSALYLCASSPNAAVQETQYFGPGTRLLVL.

J is TRBJ2-3 and V is TRBV12-3 or TRBV12-4, with 8 bases that match TRBD1. The CDR3 loop spans 14 amino acids. With 6 bases clipped from V and 2 bases from J, the junction kept 4 bases outside the gene matches. CDR3 bases: TGTGCCAGCAGCCGGGACAGGCCCACAGATACGCAGTATTTT. Amino acid sequence: CASSRDRPTDTQYF.

The chain couples TRBV12-3 or TRBV12-4 to TRBJ2-7; 10 bases are a match to TRBD1. Losses at the gene ends were 6 bases for V and 2 bases for J; bases not matched to a gene: 7. CDR3 size: 15 residues. The CDR3 reads CASRYGQGGAYEQYF. CDR3 DNA sequence: TGTGCCAGCAGATATGGACAGGGGGGTGCCTACGAGCAGTACTTC.

This chain uses TRBV24-1 with TRBJ2-3; D is unclear. Germline assignment: CDR1 KGHDR and CDR2 SFDVKD. This CDR3 region has 13 residues. Trimming took 8 bases from V and 4 from J, leaving 12 bases between them. CDR3 nucleotide sequence: TGTGCCACCAACGGTGGTGGTGCAGATACGCAGTATTTT. It encodes CATNGGGADTQYF.

The genes are TRBV12-3 or TRBV12-4 and TRBJ1-2; D remains unclear. The CDR3 is made up of 12 amino acids. With 6 bases removed from V and 6 bases from J, the gap between germline ends came to 11 bases. The CDR3: CASSLAGHGYTF. CDR3 bases: TGTGCCAGCAGCTTGGCAGGACATGGCTACACCTTC.

There are a few counts of this clonotype. The genes are TRBV3-1 and TRBJ2-3; D may be TRBD2 (6 bases). CDR3 length: 15 amino acids. The germline V and J ends were trimmed by 3 bases and 0 bases, with 10 bases remaining between them. The germline V gene encodes CDR1 LGHDT and CDR2 YNNKEL (reference sequence). The CDR3 DNA is TGTGCCAGCAGCCACTTAGCGGAGAGCACAGATACGCAGTATTTT. This translates into CASSHLAESTDTQYF.

The chain employs TRBV7-6 and TRBJ1-1; tentatively, D is TRBD1 (5 bases). V shed 1 base and J shed 2 bases, with 17 bases lying between them. Germline values: CDR1 SGHVS, CDR2 FNYEAQ. CDR3 length: 17 residues. CDR3 DNA sequence: TGTGCCAGCAGCTTAGGGTGGGGCGGGGCTGTTAACACTGAAGCTTTCTTT. Translation gives CASSLGWGGAVNTEAFF.

The gene calls are TRBV18 and TRBJ2-7, with D tentatively TRBD1 (6 bases). Germline lookup yields CDR1 KGHSH and CDR2 LQKENI. This CDR3 spans 12 amino acids. The V and J ends lost 3 bases and 5 bases respectively, with 8 bases between them. The CDR3 region is CASSPQGHEQYF. The CDR3 DNA reads as TGTGCCAGCTCACCGCAGGGGCACGAGCAGTACTTC.